This T cell receptor (beta chain) is drawn from a study of beta chain features in type 1 diabetes. Stem cell-like memory, regulatory, central memory and naive CD4+ cells were sorted via CD45RO/CCR7/CD25/CD127/CD95/CD27. The authors reverse transcribed all of the isolated RNA, so sequencing captured expressed TCRB transcripts. TCRdb's table, derived via immunoSEQ multiplex PCR, lists solely in-frame clones and lacks some. The data hold hundreds of thousands of clones, with about 14% observed a single time. This clone was seen more than once but under ten times. The antigen is unknown. Germline V gives CDR1 LNHDA, CDR2 SQIVND (reference sequence). The CDR3 spans 12 residues. V gave up 9 bases and J gave up 6 bases; unmatched junction bases: 4. General study points: In type 1 diabetes patients, VDJ junctions had fewer insertions; deletions at these junctions were more frequent. Possibly, sequencing cDNA over-represented cells that had high TCR expression levels. Equally in patients and controls, shorter templates might have been favored by PCR.

This chain uses TRBV19 with TRBJ1-2; 10 bases map to TRBD1. The receptor's source is a young man in good health. The sequenced sample was naive CD4+ T cells from blood. Here the CDR3 DNA reads TGTGCCAGCCGACAGGGGGCAGATGGCTACACCTTC. Translated, it gives CASRQGADGYTF.